This T cell receptor beta chain was obtained from a study of human T cells and chemical hapten exposure. Study background: Each week of the roughly 22-week study, patients had diphenylcyclopropenone applied to the scalp.

The time point was: pre-sensitization, week 0. The treatment denotes: therapeutic diphenylcyclopropenone sensitization with weekly scalp DPC. Samples of blood were obtained prior to the application of each patch test. This clonotype came up once. In TCRdb, the RACE reads were re-called with MiXCR into one record per CDR3 protein. This sample has about 85,000 distinct CDR3 sequences; 7.5% to 9.5% occur once, and the top ten carry around 2.6%. This CDR3 is 14 amino acids long. The V segment lost 2 bases and the J segment 6 bases; nucleotides outside the gene matches: 4. Germline V gives CDR1 SQVTM, CDR2 ANQGSEA.

Sequences were derived from whole blood, sampled in connection with sensitization to the hapten diphenylcyclopropenone (DPC). This TCR derives from a man between 35 and 55 years old with alopecia areata. Some clones in this sample may be carry-over from other donors' samples. J is TRBJ2-4 and V is TRBV29-1; the match to TRBD2 covers 10 bases. The CDR3 sequence: CSVELAGALNIQYF. The CDR3 DNA reads TGCAGCGTTGAACTAGCGGGGGCCTTAAACATTCAGTACTTC. Full variable domain (rest looked up from reference TRBV29-1 and TRBJ2-4): SAVISQKPSRDICQRGTSLTIQCQVDSQVTMMFWYRQQPGQSLTLIATANQGSEATYESGFVIDKFPISRPNLTFSTLTVSNMSPEDSSIYLCSVELAGALNIQYFGAGTRLSVL.